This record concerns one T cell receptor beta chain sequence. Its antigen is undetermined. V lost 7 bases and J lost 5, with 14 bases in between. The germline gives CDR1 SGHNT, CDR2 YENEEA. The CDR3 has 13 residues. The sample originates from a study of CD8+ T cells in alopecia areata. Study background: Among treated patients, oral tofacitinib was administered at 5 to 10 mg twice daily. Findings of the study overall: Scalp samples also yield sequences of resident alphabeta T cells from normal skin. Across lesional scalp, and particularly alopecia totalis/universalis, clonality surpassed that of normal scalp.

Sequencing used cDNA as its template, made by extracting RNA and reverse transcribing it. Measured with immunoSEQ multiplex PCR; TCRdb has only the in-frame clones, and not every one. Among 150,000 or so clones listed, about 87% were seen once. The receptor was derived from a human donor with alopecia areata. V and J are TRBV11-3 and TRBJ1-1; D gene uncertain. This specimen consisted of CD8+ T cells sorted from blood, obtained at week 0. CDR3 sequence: CASTIAPKTEAFF. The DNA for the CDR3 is TGTGCCAGCACCATAGCTCCAAAAACTGAAGCTTTCTTT.